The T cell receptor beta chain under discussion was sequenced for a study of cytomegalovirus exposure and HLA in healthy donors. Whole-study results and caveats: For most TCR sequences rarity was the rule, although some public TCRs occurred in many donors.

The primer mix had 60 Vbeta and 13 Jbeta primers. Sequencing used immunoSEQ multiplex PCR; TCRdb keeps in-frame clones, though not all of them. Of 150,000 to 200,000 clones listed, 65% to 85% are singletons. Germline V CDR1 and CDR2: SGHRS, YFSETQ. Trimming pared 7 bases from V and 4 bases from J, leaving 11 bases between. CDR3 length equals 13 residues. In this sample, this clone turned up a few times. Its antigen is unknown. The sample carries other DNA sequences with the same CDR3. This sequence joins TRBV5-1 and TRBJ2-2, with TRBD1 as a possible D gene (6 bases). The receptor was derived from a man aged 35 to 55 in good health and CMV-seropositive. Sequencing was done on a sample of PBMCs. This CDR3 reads CASGGAGTGELFF. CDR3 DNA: TGCGCCAGCGGGGGCGCCGGCACCGGGGAGCTGTTTTTT.